Following are 23 T cell receptor beta chains from one sample sequenced in a study of blood T cell repertoires in COVID-19. TCRdb's copy holds only in-frame clones and misses some; the assay was immunoSEQ multiplex PCR. The table shows fewer than 95,000 clones, with 80% to 95% occurring only once. Sequencing input: peripheral blood. The receptors were gathered from a woman over 75 with acute or convalescent COVID-19.

The V gene is TRBV27, the J gene TRBJ2-4; TRBD1 matches 7 bases. Germline-derived CDR1 and CDR2 are MNHEY and SMNVEV (reference sequence). The ends lost 4 bases at V and 9 bases at J; junction bases unmatched: 3. The CDR3 covers 12 residues. The CDR3 region is CASSYRGGIQYF. DNA of the CDR3: TGTGCCAGCAGTTACAGGGGTGGCATTCAGTACTTC.

The gene calls are TRBV19 and TRBJ1-4; D remains ambiguous. The germline gives CDR1 LNHDA, CDR2 SQIVND (reference sequence). CDR3 length: 14 residues. V lost 5 bases and J 6 bases, leaving 13 bases between the germline ends. Here the CDR3 reads CASSSGSLDEKLFF. For the CDR3, the DNA is TGTGCCAGTAGTTCCGGGAGCCTGGATGAAAAACTGTTTTTT.

V is TRBV28 and J is TRBJ1-3, with 9 bases aligning to TRBD1. The CDR3 extends over 15 amino acids. V gave up 2 bases and J gave up 4 bases; unmatched junction bases: 3. The germline CDR1 and CDR2 sequences are MDHEN and SYDVKM. In DNA form, the CDR3 reads TGTGCCAGCAGTTTAGCCGGGACAGGGGGAAACACCATATATTTT. Its protein is CASSLAGTGGNTIYF.

The chain links TRBV19 to TRBJ1-4, with 9 bases identical to TRBD1. V was pared by 6 bases and J by 7 bases, with 3 bases of the junction left unmatched. This CDR3 has 13 residues. The germline V gene encodes CDR1 LNHDA and CDR2 SQIVND (reference sequence). The CDR3 nucleotides are TGTGCCAGTAGCACGACAGGGGGTGAAAAACTGTTTTTT. This encodes CASSTTGGEKLFF.

The chain couples TRBV28 to TRBJ2-7; D is undetermined. There are 11 residues in the CDR3. Germline CDR1 MDHEN, CDR2 SYDVKM. With 6 bases removed from V and 6 bases from J, the gap between germline ends came to 9 bases. CDR3 DNA: TGTGCCAGCAGGAGCTTAACCGAGCAGTACTTC. Translated, it gives CASRSLTEQYF.

The V gene is TRBV2, the J gene TRBJ1-2; 9 nucleotides line up with TRBD1. V shed 7 bases and J 7 bases; nucleotides not matched to a gene: 16. The CDR3 is made up of 16 amino acids. The V gene's germline CDR1 is SNHLY and CDR2 FYNNEI. The CDR3 DNA sequence: TGTGCCAGCACCCCGGGGGGGACAGGGTTTATTGGTGGCTACACCTTC. Protein product: CASTPGGTGFIGGYTF.

The CDR3 reads CATGGRASVDTQYF. The CDR3, as DNA: TGTGCCACCGGGGGGAGGGCCTCGGTAGATACGCAGTATTTT. The chain joins TRBV19 to TRBJ2-3, with 7 positions matching TRBD2. CDR3 size: 14 residues. V shed 10 bases and J 5 bases; nucleotides not matched to a gene: 12. Germline CDR1 LNHDA, CDR2 SQIVND (reference sequence).

The CDR3 is CASSLGGTKVDTQYF. CDR3 sequence (DNA): TGTGCCAGCAGCTTAGGAGGGACTAAGGTAGATACGCAGTATTTT. This chain joins TRBV7-2 and TRBJ2-3, with 7 bases identical to TRBD2. The trim removed 1 base at V and 5 bases at J, leaving 6 bases unmatched. This CDR3 is 15 amino acids long. The germline V gene has CDR1 SGHTA and CDR2 FQGNSA.

The V gene is TRBV7-2, the J gene TRBJ2-7, with 11 bases that match TRBD1. The V gene's germline CDR1 is SGHTA and CDR2 FQGNSA. V lost 4 bases to trimming and J lost 3 bases; unmatched junction nucleotides: 5. The CDR3 is made up of 15 amino acids. The chain's CDR3 is CASSSRTGGFYEQYF. In nucleotides, the CDR3 is TGTGCCAGCAGCTCCAGGACAGGGGGCTTCTACGAGCAGTACTTC.

The chain recombines TRBV28 with TRBJ2-7; 10 positions match TRBD2. V was clipped by 5 bases and J by 3 bases; unmatched bases: 7. Germline values: CDR1 MDHEN, CDR2 SYDVKM. The CDR3 runs to 15 residues. The CDR3: CASSIGLAAYYEQYF. CDR3 DNA sequence: TGTGCCAGCAGTATTGGACTAGCGGCTTACTACGAGCAGTACTTC.

The chain employs TRBV27 and TRBJ2-1; maybe TRBD2 (5 bases). V dropped 2 bases and J dropped 3 bases, with 11 bases sitting between them. Germline V gene data show CDR1 as MNHEY and CDR2 as SMNVEV (reference sequence). The CDR3 runs 15 residues. The CDR3 DNA is TGTGCCAGCAGTTTAGGGTCGGGGAACTACAATGAGCAGTTCTTC. Translation: CASSLGSGNYNEQFF.

V usage is TRBV7-9 and J usage is TRBJ2-2, with a weak D call TRBD1 (6 bases). The V end was cut by 5 bases, the J end by 3 bases, with 10 bases between. The CDR3 consists of 14 residues. The germline V gene encodes CDR1 SEHNR and CDR2 FQNEAQ (reference sequence). The CDR3 loop reads CASSKRQDTGELFF. Written as DNA, the CDR3 is TGTGCCAGCAGCAAAAGACAGGACACCGGGGAGCTGTTTTTT.

This chain joins TRBV19 and TRBJ2-3; perhaps TRBD1 as D (6 bases). This CDR3 spans 14 amino acids. Germline V lookup: CDR1 LNHDA, CDR2 SQIVND (reference sequence). Trimming took 2 bases from V and 5 from J, leaving 11 bases between them. CDR3 sequence: CASSIRGFGDTQYF. In nucleotides, the CDR3 is TGTGCCAGTAGTATAAGGGGGTTCGGAGATACGCAGTATTTT.

The V and J genes are TRBV6-1 and TRBJ2-3; 12 positions agree with TRBD2. V trimming: 3 bases; J trimming: 6 bases; junction bases outside the gene matches: 7. Germline values: CDR1 MNHNS, CDR2 SASEGT. There are 16 residues in the CDR3. CDR3 in amino acids: CASSESWTSGMDTQYF. In DNA, the CDR3 is TGTGCCAGCAGTGAGTCCTGGACTAGCGGGATGGATACGCAGTATTTT.

The rearrangement uses TRBV15 and TRBJ2-5; D perhaps matches TRBD1 (6 bases). CDR1 is LNHNV and CDR2 is YYDKDF in the germline V gene (reference sequence). V lost 1 base and J lost 4, with 22 bases in between. This CDR3 contains 18 residues. CDR3 protein: CATSRGRGGARAAETQYF. The DNA of the CDR3 is TGTGCCACCAGCAGAGGAAGAGGGGGAGCCAGGGCGGCAGAGACCCAGTACTTC.

The chain is built from TRBV24-1 and TRBJ1-2; 7 bases align to TRBD1. There are 14 residues in the CDR3. V lost 4 bases, J lost 4 bases, and 5 bases stayed unmatched. Germline V gene lookup returns CDR1 KGHDR and CDR2 SFDVKD. The CDR3 bases are TGTGCCACCAGTGACGTCGGGACAGCCTATGGCTACACCTTC. Its translation is CATSDVGTAYGYTF.

V is TRBV7-8 and J is TRBJ2-1, with 10 bases that match TRBD2. The junction had 3 bases not matched to a gene; V was cut back by 4 bases and J by 3 bases. Germline V gives CDR1 SGHVS, CDR2 FQNEAQ. The CDR3 length is 15 residues. In DNA form, the CDR3 reads TGTGCCAGCAGCTCACTAGCGGGGCTCTACAATGAGCAGTTCTTC. It translates to CASSSLAGLYNEQFF.

The chain combines TRBV10-3 with TRBJ2-3, with D possibly matching TRBD2 (7 bases). Germline V gives CDR1 ENHRY, CDR2 SYGVKD. The CDR3 is 14 residues long. V was cut by 4 bases and J by 3 bases, with 11 bases left in between. CDR3: CAISAGGRTDTQYF. The CDR3 DNA reads TGTGCCATCAGTGCCGGGGGGCGTACAGATACGCAGTATTTT.

The rearrangement uses TRBV28 and TRBJ1-6; unclear D gene. The CDR3 loop spans 13 amino acids. V shed 10 bases and J shed 2 bases, with 9 bases lying between them. Germline loops: CDR1 MDHEN, CDR2 SYDVKM. The CDR3 reads CATESAYNSPLHF. The CDR3 nucleotides are TGTGCCACGGAGAGTGCCTATAATTCACCCCTCCACTTT.

V usage is TRBV6-6 and J usage is TRBJ2-3; 10 positions match TRBD1. This CDR3 comprises 15 residues. The V segment lost 7 bases and the J segment 5 bases; nucleotides outside the gene matches: 9. Germline CDR1 reads MNHNY; CDR2 reads SVGAGI (reference sequence). The CDR3 reads CASMGRDRGVDTQYF. DNA for the CDR3: TGTGCCAGCATGGGTCGGGACAGGGGTGTAGATACGCAGTATTTT.

The gene calls are TRBV5-1 and TRBJ2-3; D is undetermined. From germline, CDR1 is SGHRS and CDR2 YFSETQ. This CDR3 has 14 amino acids. Trimming left V 0 bases short and J 6 bases short, with 11 bases between. DNA for the CDR3: TGCGCCAGCAGCTTGGGGGCAGTCAGCGATACGCAGTATTTT. Amino acids: CASSLGAVSDTQYF.

V is TRBV19 and J is TRBJ1-2; possible D gene TRBD1, 5 bases. V dropped 0 bases and J dropped 0 bases, with 23 bases sitting between them. The CDR3 consists of 20 residues. From germline, CDR1 is LNHDA and CDR2 SQIVND (reference sequence). CDR3 bases: TGTGCCAGTAGTATAGAAACGTGGCGTAAGGGGCTCATAGCTAACTATGGCTACACCTTC. Translation: CASSIETWRKGLIANYGYTF. Based on the CDR3 plus reference TRBV19 and TRBJ1-2, the full variable domain is DGGITQSPKYLFRKEGQNVTLSCEQNLNHDAMYWYRQDPGQGLRLIYYSQIVNDFQKGDIAEGYSVSREKKESFPLTVTSAQKNPTAFYLCASSIETWRKGLIANYGYTFGSGTRLTVV.

V gene TRBV19 combines with J gene TRBJ1-1; maybe TRBD1 (6 bases). Trimming cost V 4 bases and J 2 bases, with 11 bases left between them. CDR3 length: 14 residues. CDR1 LNHDA and CDR2 SQIVND come from the germline V gene (reference sequence). CDR3 region: CASSTGQTNTEAFF. CDR3 in DNA: TGTGCCAGTAGTACTGGACAGACAAACACTGAAGCTTTCTTT.